Following are 4 T cell receptor beta chains from one sample sequenced in a study of primary melanoma T cells and metastatic recurrence. Sequenced by immunoSEQ multiplex PCR; TCRdb stores in-frame clones only, minus some. The sample records 750 to 850 clones, around four fifths being singletons. The material sequenced was melanoma tumor tissue. These receptors all come from a human donor with melanoma.

The J gene is TRBJ1-2, the V gene TRBV28; D is perhaps TRBD1 (5 bases). This CDR3 region has 14 residues. V was cut by 3 bases and J by 6 bases, with 14 bases left in between. CDR1 and CDR2 (germline): MDHEN, SYDVKM. The CDR3 region is CASSLSGGTHGYTF. The CDR3 bases are TGTGCCAGCAGTTTGTCGGGGGGAACCCATGGCTACACCTTC.

This clone is labeled as large. This chain uses TRBV6-8 with TRBJ2-1; 8 bases map to TRBD1. Losses at the gene ends were 2 bases for V and 5 bases for J; bases not matched to a gene: 5. Germline loops: CDR1 MNHGY, CDR2 SAAAGT. This CDR3 has 15 amino acids. The DNA for the CDR3 is TGTGCCAGCAGTTACGTTTTACAGGGGGACAATGAGCAGTTCTTC. Residues: CASSYVLQGDNEQFF.

The genes are TRBV12-5 and TRBJ2-3, with D hard to call. The CDR3 contains 11 residues. Per germline, CDR1 LGHNT and CDR2 FRNRAP. Trimming removed 2 bases at V and 4 bases at J, with 1 base between. The CDR3 spells CASGLSDTQYF. In nucleotides, the CDR3 is TGTGCTAGTGGTTTGTCAGATACGCAGTATTTT. Together with reference TRBV12-5 and TRBJ2-3, the CDR3 gives the full variable domain: DARVTQTPRHKVTEMGQEVTMRCQPILGHNTVFWYRQTMMQGLELLAYFRNRAPLDDSGMPKDRFSAEMPDATLATLKIQPSEPRDSAVYFCASGLSDTQYFGPGTRLTVL.

The chain links TRBV6-8 to TRBJ1-1; D is possibly TRBD1 (5 bases). Germline assignment: CDR1 MNHGY and CDR2 SAAAGT. CDR3 length equals 16 residues. V shed 2 bases and J shed 3 bases, with 16 bases lying between them. The CDR3 here is CASSYVGPGGHTEAFF. As DNA, the CDR3 is TGTGCCAGCAGTTACGTGGGACCGGGCGGCCACACTGAAGCTTTCTTT.